This TCR beta chain derives from a study of beta chain features in type 1 diabetes. The sequenced template was cDNA made from the entire isolated RNA. TCRdb's table, derived via immunoSEQ multiplex PCR, lists solely in-frame clones and lacks some. The repertoire has 810,000 or so clones, roughly 16% of them found once; the top ten carry roughly 0.025%. One heparinised draw of blood, averaging about 120 mL, came from each donor. As concerns this clone: Its antigen is unknown.

The V segment lost 6 bases and the J segment 8 bases; nucleotides outside the gene matches: 4. Per germline, CDR1 DFQATT and CDR2 SNEGSKA (reference sequence). This CDR3 is 11 amino acids long. Overall study results and limits: The VDJ junctions of type 1 diabetes patients carried fewer insertions and more deletions.

This receptor was obtained from a woman aged 18 to 35 in good health. Sequenced material: naive CD4+ T cells from blood. The rearrangement joins TRBV20-1 to TRBJ2-1; 7 nucleotides match TRBD1. The DNA for the CDR3 is TGCAGTGCCATCAGGGGGTATGAGCAGTTCTTC. Encoded protein: CSAIRGYEQFF.